The clone carrying this T cell receptor beta chain came up many times. The sample belongs to a study of human T cells and chemical hapten exposure. As for time point: patch test 1, 2 weeks after DPC sensitization. Regarding treatment: therapeutic diphenylcyclopropenone sensitization with weekly scalp DPC. Donors were 18 to 70-year-old alopecia patients suitable for DPC. MiXCR, applied by TCRdb to the RACE reads, yields one record per CDR3 protein. This table holds 75,000 to 100,000 distinct CDR3 sequences, 10% to 15% found once. The source is a woman aged 60-75 years with alopecia areata. Some clones in this sample may be carry-over from other donors' samples. Sequenced material: whole blood, taken in connection with sensitization to the hapten diphenylcyclopropenone (DPC).

This CDR3 reads CASSQEGLAGGGSDTQYF. As DNA, the CDR3 is TGCGCCAGCAGCCAAGAGGGACTAGCGGGGGGTGGGTCAGATACGCAGTATTTT. The chain is built from TRBV4-1 and TRBJ2-3, with 15 bases lining up with TRBD2. Germline CDR1 reads MGHRA; CDR2 reads YSYEKL. This CDR3 spans 18 amino acids. V lost 0 bases, J lost 4 bases, and 5 bases stayed unmatched.